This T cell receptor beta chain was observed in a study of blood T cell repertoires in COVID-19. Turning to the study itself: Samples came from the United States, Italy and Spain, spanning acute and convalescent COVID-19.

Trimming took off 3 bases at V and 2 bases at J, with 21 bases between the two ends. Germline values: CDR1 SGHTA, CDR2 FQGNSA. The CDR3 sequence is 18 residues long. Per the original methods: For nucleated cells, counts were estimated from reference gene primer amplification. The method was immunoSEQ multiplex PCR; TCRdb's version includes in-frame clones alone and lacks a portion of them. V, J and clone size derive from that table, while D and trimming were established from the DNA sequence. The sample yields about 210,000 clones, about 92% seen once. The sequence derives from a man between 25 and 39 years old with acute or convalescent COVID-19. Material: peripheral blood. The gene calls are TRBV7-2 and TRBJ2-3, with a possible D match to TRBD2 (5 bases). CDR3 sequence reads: CASSFPTQRREITDTQYF. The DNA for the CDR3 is TGTGCCAGCAGCTTTCCTACTCAACGCCGGGAAATCACAGATACGCAGTATTTT.